Listed below are T cell receptor beta chains from one sample, sequenced in a study of T cells after yellow fever vaccination. One entry per CDR3 protein, called by TCRdb with MiXCR from the 5' RACE reads. Of approximately 170,000 distinct CDR3 sequences listed, about 11% are singletons. This specimen was CD8+ T cells sorted from PBMCs, taken 15 days after the yellow fever booster vaccination. The receptors were sampled from a young man who received the YFV17D yellow fever vaccine. CDR3s include the opening cysteine and the closing phenylalanine or tryptophan. The order of the fields is CDR3 protein, CDR3 DNA, D gene, J gene, clone size, V gene. The D gene is left open where the match is weak. Size is omitted from some rows. Given values are once, few, many or a class for expanded clones.

CDR3aa: CASSAGTGAAYEQYF
CDR3nt: TGTGCCAGCAGCGCCGGGACAGGGGCCGCCTACGAGCAGTACTTC
d_gene: TRBD1
j_gene: TRBJ2-7
abundance: many
v_gene: TRBV3-1

CDR3aa: CSARDITGVRYGYTF
CDR3nt: TGCAGTGCTAGAGATATTACAGGGGTTAGATATGGCTACACCTTC
d_gene: TRBD1
j_gene: TRBJ1-2
abundance: many
v_gene: TRBV20-1

CDR3aa: CASSDSTTDTQYF
CDR3nt: TGTGCCAGCAGTGACTCGACCACAGATACGCAGTATTTT
d_gene: NA
j_gene: TRBJ2-3
abundance: few
v_gene: TRBV6-4

CDR3aa: CASSRRTSGGRYTDTQYF
CDR3nt: TGTGCCAGCAGTCGTCGGACTAGCGGGGGCCGCTACACAGATACGCAGTATTTT
d_gene: TRBD2
j_gene: TRBJ2-3
abundance: NA
v_gene: TRBV7-2

CDR3aa: CASSYVTGGPTYEQYF
CDR3nt: TGTGCCAGCAGTTACGTGACAGGGGGCCCCACCTACGAGCAGTACTTC
d_gene: TRBD1
j_gene: TRBJ2-7
abundance: NA
v_gene: TRBV2

CDR3aa: CASSYTGGYGYTF
CDR3nt: TGTGCCAGCAGTTACACAGGCGGGTATGGCTACACCTTC
d_gene: NA
j_gene: TRBJ1-2
abundance: NA
v_gene: TRBV6-2/TRBV6-3

CDR3aa: CASSQDSGELTDTQYF
CDR3nt: TGCGCCAGCAGCCAAGATAGCGGGGAACTCACAGATACGCAGTATTTT
d_gene: TRBD2
j_gene: TRBJ2-3
abundance: NA
v_gene: TRBV4-1

CDR3aa: CASSPPSGSGTDTQYF
CDR3nt: TGTGCCAGCAGCCCCCCGTCGGGTAGCGGCACAGATACGCAGTATTTT
d_gene: NA
j_gene: TRBJ2-3
abundance: NA
v_gene: TRBV4-2

CDR3aa: CASTHRGNTEAFF
CDR3nt: TGTGCCAGCACCCACCGGGGGAACACTGAAGCTTTCTTT
d_gene: NA
j_gene: TRBJ1-1
abundance: few
v_gene: TRBV6-5

CDR3aa: CASSQDAGANVLTF
CDR3nt: TGTGCCAGCAGCCAAGATGCGGGGGCCAACGTCCTGACTTTC
d_gene: NA
j_gene: TRBJ2-6
abundance: few
v_gene: TRBV14

CDR3aa: CASSINAGRLDTQYF
CDR3nt: TGTGCCAGTAGTATTAACGCAGGGCGGTTGGATACGCAGTATTTT
d_gene: NA
j_gene: TRBJ2-3
abundance: few
v_gene: TRBV19

CDR3aa: CASSSDRDSYNEQFF
CDR3nt: TGCGCCAGCAGCTCCGACAGGGACTCCTACAATGAGCAGTTCTTC
d_gene: TRBD1
j_gene: TRBJ2-1
abundance: NA
v_gene: TRBV5-1

CDR3aa: CASSHRDRVYEQYF
CDR3nt: TGTGCCAGCAGCCACCGGGACCGGGTCTACGAGCAGTACTTC
d_gene: NA
j_gene: TRBJ2-7
abundance: few
v_gene: TRBV7-9

CDR3aa: CASSLGRGGRTDTLYF
CDR3nt: TGTGCCAGCAGCTTAGGGCGGGGGGGACGCACAGATACGCTGTATTTT
d_gene: TRBD2
j_gene: TRBJ2-3
abundance: once
v_gene: TRBV7-3

CDR3aa: CASSQGGGADEQFF
CDR3nt: TGTGCCAGCAGCCAAGGCGGGGGGGCCGATGAGCAGTTCTTC
d_gene: TRBD2
j_gene: TRBJ2-1
abundance: NA
v_gene: TRBV3-1

CDR3aa: CASSLGRKDQAFF
CDR3nt: TGTGCCAGCAGCTTAGGGCGAAAAGACCAAGCTTTCTTT
d_gene: NA
j_gene: TRBJ1-1
abundance: NA
v_gene: TRBV13

CDR3aa: CASSQVFSGGYNEQFF
CDR3nt: TGCGCCAGCAGCCAAGTTTTCAGCGGGGGGTACAATGAGCAGTTCTTC
d_gene: TRBD2
j_gene: TRBJ2-1
abundance: NA
v_gene: TRBV4-1

CDR3aa: CASSLYALKTSGGAEETQYF
CDR3nt: TGTGCCAGCAGCTTATATGCCCTCAAGACTAGCGGGGGGGCCGAGGAGACCCAGTACTTC
d_gene: TRBD2
j_gene: TRBJ2-5
abundance: few
v_gene: TRBV7-3